This entry concerns a single TCR beta chain. Its target is not known. The source of the sample is a study of siplizumab effects on memory and regulatory T cells. Study outcomes and limitations: Researchers could not give a naive or memory phenotype to roughly 80-97% of proliferating CD4+ or CD8+ clones. Confirmation was lacking for the suppressive function of proliferating Tregs derived from siplizumab cultures.

Per-sample assaying covered around 10^5 TCR templates. Libraries were prepared by immunoSEQ multiplex PCR; TCRdb keeps only in-frame clonotypes and omits some of them. Here the sample spans approximately 50,000 clones, about 93% being singletons. The CDR3 extends over 14 amino acids. Per germline, CDR1 MNHEY and CDR2 SMNVEV (reference sequence). The V end was cut by 3 bases, the J end by 5 bases, with 11 bases between. The TCR originated in a human donor in good health. Input material: CD8+ T cells sorted from blood. The genes are TRBV27 and TRBJ2-1; D remains ambiguous. The CDR3 protein is CASSLGNPDNEQFF. The CDR3 nucleotides read TGTGCCAGCAGTTTGGGTAATCCCGACAATGAGCAGTTCTTC.